Below, 26 T cell receptor beta chains from the same sample are listed, as sequenced in a study of blood T cell repertoires in COVID-19. Sequenced by immunoSEQ multiplex PCR; TCRdb stores in-frame clones only, minus some. The data show some 530,000 clones, around 85% seen once. The sample was PBMCs or T cells enriched from blood (not recorded which). The receptors here all came from a woman aged 60-70 years who had recovered from COVID-19.

The chain couples TRBV4-2 to TRBJ2-3; the match to TRBD1 covers 9 bases. With V trimmed by 3 bases and J by 2 bases, 9 bases remained unmatched. The CDR3 sequence is 17 residues long. Germline V gene data show CDR1 as LGHNA and CDR2 as YNFKEQ. CDR3 DNA sequence: TGTGCCAGCAGCCAGGCTAAGACAGGGGGGGACACAGATACGCAGTATTTT. Protein product: CASSQAKTGGDTDTQYF.

The chain is built from TRBV19 and TRBJ1-5; tentatively, D is TRBD1 (5 bases). The germline V gene encodes CDR1 LNHDA and CDR2 SQIVND (reference sequence). The ends were cut back, 6 bases at V and 2 bases at J, with 14 bases in the middle. CDR3 length: 15 residues. Here the CDR3 DNA reads TGTGCCAGTAGGAGCTGGGGGGGAGGCAATCAGCCCCAGCATTTT. It specifies CASRSWGGGNQPQHF. The variable domain in full, with the rest retrieved from reference TRBV19 and TRBJ1-5, is DGGITQSPKYLFRKEGQNVTLSCEQNLNHDAMYWYRQDPGQGLRLIYYSQIVNDFQKGDIAEGYSVSREKKESFPLTVTSAQKNPTAFYLCASRSWGGGNQPQHFGDGTRLSIL.

Notes on this clone: Within the sample, other DNA sequences also encode this same CDR3. The V and J genes are TRBV7-2 and TRBJ2-3; the match to TRBD1 covers 7 bases. CDR3 length equals 13 residues. Trimming removed 5 bases from V and 4 bases from J; junction bases left unmatched: 3. Germline CDR1 SGHTA, CDR2 FQGNSA. CDR3 amino acids: CASSRQGADTQYF. The CDR3 DNA follows: TGTGCCAGCAGCAGACAGGGTGCAGATACGCAGTATTTT.

The rearrangement links TRBV6-5 to TRBJ1-2; D is perhaps TRBD1 (5 bases). CDR3 length: 14 amino acids. Trimming cost V 4 bases and J 1 base, with 10 bases left between them. Germline CDR1 MNHEY, CDR2 SVGAGI. The CDR3 spells CASSFGGRNYGYTF. The DNA of the CDR3 is TGTGCCAGCAGTTTCGGGGGTCGTAACTATGGCTACACCTTC.

The chain couples TRBV9 to TRBJ2-7, with 8 bases that match TRBD2. This CDR3 has 16 residues. With V trimmed by 0 bases and J by 4 bases, 9 bases remained unmatched. The germline V gene has CDR1 SGDLS and CDR2 YYNGEE. CDR3 DNA: TGTGCCAGCAGCGTAGCCTCCGGGACTAGTGGGTACGAGCAGTACGTC. This codes for CASSVASGTSGYEQYV.

The chain carries TRBV2 and TRBJ1-6; D unclear. CDR3 length: 12 amino acids. Germline assignment: CDR1 SNHLY and CDR2 FYNNEI. V was shortened by 6 bases and J by 7 bases, with 7 bases between the two germline ends. The CDR3 coding sequence is TGTGCCAGCAGACAGACGAATTCACCCCTCCACTTT. Translation gives CASRQTNSPLHF. The whole variable domain, filled in from reference TRBV2 and TRBJ1-6, reads EPEVTQTPSHQVTQMGQEVILRCVPISNHLYFYWYRQILGQKVEFLVSFYNNEISEKSEIFDDQFSVERPDGSNFTLKIRSTKLEDSAMYFCASRQTNSPLHFGNGTRLTVT.

The chain uses TRBV30 and TRBJ2-1; TRBD2 aligns across 9 bases. CDR3 length equals 14 residues. Germline V gene sequence: CDR1 GTSNPN, CDR2 SVGIG (reference sequence). V shed 2 bases and J 6 bases; nucleotides not matched to a gene: 5. This CDR3 is CAWSHGTSINEQFF. The CDR3, as DNA: TGTGCCTGGAGTCATGGGACTAGCATCAATGAGCAGTTCTTC.

V usage is TRBV3-1 (or the pseudogene TRBV3-2) and J usage is TRBJ2-2, with a weak D call TRBD1 (5 bases). The CDR3 loop spans 15 amino acids. V was cut by 3 bases and J by 0 bases, with 8 bases left in between. Germline V gene lookup returns CDR1 LGHDT and CDR2 YNNKEL (reference sequence). The CDR3 region has the DNA TGTGCCAGCAGCCAGAGACAGACGAACACCGGGGAGCTGTTTTTT. Encoded protein: CASSQRQTNTGELFF.

J is TRBJ2-3 and V is TRBV29-1; D gene ambiguous. CDR3 length: 11 amino acids. The germline V and J ends were trimmed by 5 bases and 6 bases, with 9 bases remaining between them. Germline V gives CDR1 SQVTM, CDR2 ANQGSEA. The CDR3 here is CSVIAGDTQYF. Here the CDR3 DNA reads TGCAGCGTTATCGCCGGTGATACGCAGTATTTT.

Remarks on this clone: At one of its ends the junction is not consistent with the germline gene, which may arise from a read error. The chain is built from TRBV27 and TRBJ1-4, with D possibly TRBD1 on 5 matching bases. There are 11 residues in the CDR3. CDR1 is MNHEY, CDR2 SMNVEV, per germline (reference sequence). The DNA for the CDR3 is TGTGCCAGCAGTTCGGGGGACCTGCTAGTTTTT. Translation gives CASSSGDLLVF. The variable domain in full, completed from reference TRBV27 and TRBJ1-4, reads EAQVTQNPRYLITVTGKKLTVTCSQNMNHEYMSWYRQDPGLGLRQIYYSMNVEVTDKGDVPEGYKVSRKEKRNFPLILESPSPNQTSLYFCASSSGDLLVFGSGTQLSVL.

About this clone itself: Other DNA sequences in this sample translate to the same CDR3. V gene TRBV5-1 combines with J gene TRBJ2-5; the D is unclear. V lost 0 bases and J lost 3, with 6 bases in between. Germline V lookup: CDR1 SGHRS, CDR2 YFSETQ. This CDR3 has 13 amino acids. CDR3 DNA: TGCGCCAGCAGCTTGGGGCAGAAAGAGACCCAGTACTTC. Translated, it gives CASSLGQKETQYF.

The count of this clone is one. The gene calls are TRBV6-5 and TRBJ1-3; D not certain. The CDR3 is 13 residues long. Trimming took off 7 bases at V and 0 bases at J, with 7 bases between the two ends. The V gene's germline CDR1 is MNHEY and CDR2 SVGAGI. CDR3 in amino acids: CASKRYSGNTIYF. The CDR3 DNA reads TGTGCCAGCAAACGGTACTCTGGAAACACCATATATTTT.

The chain is built from TRBV27 and TRBJ1-2, with a tentative D call TRBD1 (6 bases). Germline V lookup: CDR1 MNHEY, CDR2 SMNVEV (reference sequence). V was trimmed by 5 bases and J by 2 bases, leaving 12 bases between them. This CDR3 region has 14 residues. The CDR3 nucleotides read TGTGCCAGCAGTCGGTCAGGGGCCAACTATGGCTACACCTTC. It encodes CASSRSGANYGYTF.

In this sample, this clone turned up a few times. CDR3 residues: CASSWGGSNQPQHF. The CDR3 DNA reads as TGTGCCAGCAGCTGGGGGGGTAGCAATCAGCCCCAGCATTTT. This chain links TRBV27 with TRBJ1-5; possibly TRBD1 for D (5 bases). Germline V gene data show CDR1 as MNHEY and CDR2 as SMNVEV (reference sequence). The CDR3 is made up of 14 amino acids. Trimming removed 6 bases from V and 0 bases from J, with 9 bases in between.

This clone has a single count. This sequence joins TRBV18 and TRBJ1-2, with 7 bases identical to TRBD1. Germline lookup yields CDR1 KGHSH and CDR2 LQKENI. This CDR3 is built from 14 residues. V gave up 7 bases and J gave up 0 bases; unmatched junction bases: 5. The CDR3 DNA follows: TGTGCCAGCTTACCGGGACAGTCTAACTATGGCTACACCTTC. Protein sequence: CASLPGQSNYGYTF.

V usage is TRBV5-5 and J usage is TRBJ2-3; D may be TRBD2 (6 bases). The CDR3 runs to 15 residues. V dropped 6 bases and J dropped 6 bases, with 20 bases sitting between them. Germline lookup yields CDR1 SGHKS and CDR2 YYEKEE (reference sequence). The DNA of the CDR3 is TGTGCCAGCATCAAATCCGGGGGTTATTATGATACGCAGTATTTT. It yields the protein CASIKSGGYYDTQYF.

The chain links TRBV28 to TRBJ1-5; TRBD1 aligns across 10 bases. The length of the CDR3 is 15 residues. From germline, CDR1 is MDHEN and CDR2 SYDVKM. The ends lost 6 bases at V and 9 bases at J; junction bases unmatched: 11. The CDR3 DNA is TGTGCCAGCAGCCCCGACAGGGGGCTACGGGCGCCCCAGCATTTT. This encodes CASSPDRGLRAPQHF.

J is TRBJ2-7 and V is TRBV5-6, with D tentatively TRBD1 (5 bases). The CDR3 length is 15 residues. In germline, CDR1 is SGHDT, CDR2 YYEEEE. V was cut by 2 bases and J by 2 bases, with 14 bases left in between. The CDR3 loop is CASSFGQGAAYEQYF. In nucleotides, the CDR3 is TGTGCCAGCAGCTTCGGGCAGGGTGCCGCCTACGAGCAGTACTTC.

This clone was picked up a small number of times. The gene calls are TRBV6-5 and TRBJ1-2; 7 bases are shared with TRBD1. V trimming: 4 bases; J trimming: 3 bases; junction bases outside the gene matches: 5. Germline lookup yields CDR1 MNHEY and CDR2 SVGAGI. The CDR3 sequence is 14 residues long. CDR3 DNA sequence: TGTGCCAGCAGTTCACTCGGGACAGACTATGGCTACACCTTC. Amino acids: CASSSLGTDYGYTF.

V gene TRBV2 combines with J gene TRBJ1-2, with no clear D. From germline, CDR1 is SNHLY and CDR2 FYNNEI. The CDR3 is 10 amino acids. V was clipped by 1 base and J by 12 bases, with 6 bases between them. CDR3 amino acids: CASSEVEDTF. CDR3 in DNA: TGTGCCAGCAGTGAAGTGGAGGACACCTTC. Full variable domain (rest looked up from reference TRBV2 and TRBJ1-2): EPEVTQTPSHQVTQMGQEVILRCVPISNHLYFYWYRQILGQKVEFLVSFYNNEISEKSEIFDDQFSVERPDGSNFTLKIRSTKLEDSAMYFCASSEVEDTFGSGTRLTVV.

This chain connects TRBV19 to TRBJ2-1; 8 bases fit TRBD2. Germline V gene sequence: CDR1 LNHDA, CDR2 SQIVND (reference sequence). The CDR3 contains 16 residues. Unmatched junction bases numbered 6, after V lost 3 bases and J lost 2 bases. The CDR3 DNA sequence: TGTGCCAGTAGTATTTTACGGGGGGGGCCCTACAATGAGCAGTTCTTC. This sequence encodes CASSILRGGPYNEQFF.

A note on this clone: The junction differs from germline at one of its ends, possibly a read error. The chain uses TRBV30 and TRBJ1-1; D may be TRBD1 (5 bases). The V gene's germline CDR1 is GTSNPN and CDR2 SVGIG (reference sequence). The CDR3 has 12 amino acids. CDR3 amino acids: CAWTWGEGRPYF. The CDR3 coding sequence is TGTGCCTGGACCTGGGGGGAGGGCAGGCCTTACTTT.

The V call is TRBV7-9, the J call TRBJ2-7; tentatively, D is TRBD1 (6 bases). The germline CDR1 and CDR2 sequences are SEHNR and FQNEAQ (reference sequence). The CDR3 spans 13 residues. Trimming took 3 bases from V and 2 from J, leaving 8 bases between them. The CDR3 coding sequence is TGTGCCAGCAGCTTGGGACATACCTACGAGCAGTACTTC. It codes for CASSLGHTYEQYF.

The chain couples TRBV27 to TRBJ2-2, with 8 bases identical to TRBD2. Germline V gene data show CDR1 as MNHEY and CDR2 as SMNVEV (reference sequence). With V trimmed by 10 bases and J by 4 bases, 5 bases remained unmatched. The CDR3 is made up of 13 amino acids. The DNA for the CDR3 is TGTGCCACCGGGGGGGCGGGCACCGGGGAGCTGTTTTTT. As protein: CATGGAGTGELFF.

The chain joins TRBV5-5 to TRBJ2-3; a possible D gene is TRBD1 (5 bases). The germline V gene has CDR1 SGHKS and CDR2 YYEKEE (reference sequence). The CDR3 extends over 16 amino acids. V was clipped by 0 bases and J by 2 bases, with 13 bases between them. CDR3 bases: TGTGCCAGCAGCTTGGCTGCAACAGGCCACACAGATACGCAGTATTTT. It specifies CASSLAATGHTDTQYF.

The chain is built from TRBV3-1 (or the pseudogene TRBV3-2) and TRBJ2-1; TRBD2 agrees at 11 bases. This CDR3 is built from 14 residues. Trimming at V came to 0 bases and at J to 12 bases, leaving 4 bases not matched to a gene. CDR1 and CDR2 (germline): LGHDT, YNNKEL (reference sequence). CDR3 amino acids: CASSQDTSGGRQFF. The CDR3, as DNA: TGTGCCAGCAGCCAAGATACTAGCGGGGGAAGGCAGTTCTTC.